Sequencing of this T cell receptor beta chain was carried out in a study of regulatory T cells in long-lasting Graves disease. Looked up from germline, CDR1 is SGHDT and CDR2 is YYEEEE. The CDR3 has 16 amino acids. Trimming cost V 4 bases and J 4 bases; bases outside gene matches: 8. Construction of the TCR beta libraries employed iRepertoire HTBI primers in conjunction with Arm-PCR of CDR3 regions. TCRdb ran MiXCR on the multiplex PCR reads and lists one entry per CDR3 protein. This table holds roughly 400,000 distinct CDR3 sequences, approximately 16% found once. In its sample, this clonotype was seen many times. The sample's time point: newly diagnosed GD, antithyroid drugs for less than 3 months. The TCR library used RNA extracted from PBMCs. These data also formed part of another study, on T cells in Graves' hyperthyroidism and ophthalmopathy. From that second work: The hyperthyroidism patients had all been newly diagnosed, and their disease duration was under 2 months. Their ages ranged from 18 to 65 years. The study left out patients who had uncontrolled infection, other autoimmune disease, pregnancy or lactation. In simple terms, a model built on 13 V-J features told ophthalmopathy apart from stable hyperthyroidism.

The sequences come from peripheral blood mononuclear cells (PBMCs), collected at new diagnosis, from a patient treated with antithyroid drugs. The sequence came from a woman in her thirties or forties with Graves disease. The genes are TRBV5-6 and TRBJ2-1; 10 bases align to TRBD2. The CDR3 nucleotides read TGTGCCAGCAGCCCGTTAGCGGGAGGCACTTACAATGAGCAGTTCTTC. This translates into CASSPLAGGTYNEQFF.